One sample yielded the 10 T cell receptor beta chains listed below, sequenced in a study of shared clonotypes between healthy human individuals. Sequencing used immunoSEQ multiplex PCR; TCRdb keeps in-frame clones, though not all of them. The table records 2,100,000 or so clones, 95% of them present only once. The sample was naive CD4+ T cells sorted from blood. Subset given: CD45RA+ positively selected. Every receptor here comes from a man aged 18 to 29 in good health.

The table lists this clone with a count of one. A much larger clone lies a single base off, so this may be a read error. The sample carries other DNA sequences with the same CDR3. This chain connects TRBV7-2 to TRBJ2-7; D uncertain. Trimming took off 5 bases at V and 1 base at J, with 3 bases between the two ends. This CDR3 region has 11 residues. Germline CDR1 and CDR2: SGHTA and FQGNSA. This CDR3 is CASSASYEQYF. The CDR3 DNA follows: TGTGCCAGCAGCGCGTCCTACGAGCAGTACTTC.

The V gene is TRBV9, the J gene TRBJ2-1; D unresolved. Between the trimmed V and J ends, which lost 2 bases and 0 bases, there was a span of 9 bases. This CDR3 comprises 15 residues. The germline gives CDR1 SGDLS, CDR2 YYNGEE. This CDR3 reads CASSVFSSSYNEQFF. CDR3 bases: TGTGCCAGCAGCGTTTTTTCGAGCTCCTACAATGAGCAGTTCTTC.

The chain combines TRBV6-9 with TRBJ2-1; 9 bases line up with TRBD1. V gave up 6 bases and J gave up 12 bases; unmatched junction bases: 12. CDR1 MNHGY and CDR2 SVAAGI come from the germline V gene. The CDR3 consists of 14 residues. The CDR3 loop reads CASRPDRGRPRQFF. The CDR3 nucleotides read TGTGCCAGCAGACCTGACAGGGGGAGACCCCGGCAGTTCTTC.

This sequence joins TRBV27 and TRBJ2-7, with 10 bases lining up with TRBD1. V lost 3 bases to trimming and J lost 9 bases; unmatched junction nucleotides: 8. The CDR3 spans 14 residues. Germline CDR1 is MNHEY and CDR2 is SMNVEV (reference sequence). The DNA of the CDR3 is TGTGCCAGCAGTTTGATTGGGACAGGGGAAGTGCAGTACTTC. Translation: CASSLIGTGEVQYF.

The chain employs TRBV10-3 and TRBJ2-1; D tentatively reads TRBD1 or TRBD2 (5 bases each). V dropped 8 bases and J dropped 4 bases, with 15 bases sitting between them. CDR3 length equals 14 residues. Germline lookup yields CDR1 ENHRY and CDR2 SYGVKD. The DNA of the CDR3 is TGTGCCATCGCCCCCGGGACGGGTTACAATGAGCAGTTCTTC. It yields the protein CAIAPGTGYNEQFF.

The genes are TRBV2 and TRBJ2-3, with TRBD2 matching over 11 bases. There are 14 residues in the CDR3. The V segment lost 10 bases and the J segment 4 bases; nucleotides outside the gene matches: 7. CDR1 and CDR2 (germline): SNHLY, FYNNEI. The CDR3, as DNA: TGTGCCACCCGTAGCGGGAGGGTGGCAGATACGCAGTATTTT. This encodes CATRSGRVADTQYF.

The chain recombines TRBV29-1 with TRBJ1-1; D might be TRBD1 (6 bases). Germline V gives CDR1 SQVTM, CDR2 ANQGSEA. The ends were cut back, 5 bases at V and 1 base at J, with 14 bases in the middle. This CDR3 spans 14 amino acids. CDR3 sequence reads: CSVKDRVTNTEAFF. CDR3 in DNA: TGCAGCGTTAAGGACAGAGTAACGAACACTGAAGCTTTCTTT. Full variable domain (rest looked up from reference TRBV29-1 and TRBJ1-1): SAVISQKPSRDICQRGTSLTIQCQVDSQVTMMFWYRQQPGQSLTLIATANQGSEATYESGFVIDKFPISRPNLTFSTLTVSNMSPEDSSIYLCSVKDRVTNTEAFFGQGTRLTVV.

This clone was recorded once. The identical CDR3 is also encoded by other nucleotide sequences in the sample. The DNA for the CDR3 is TGCGCCAGCAGCTTGGGGACAGGTGCGTCTGGAAACACCATATATTTT. It yields the protein CASSLGTGASGNTIYF. The V gene is TRBV5-1, the J gene TRBJ1-3; TRBD1 aligns across 7 bases. The germline V gene encodes CDR1 SGHRS and CDR2 YFSETQ. J lost 1 base, V lost 0 bases, and 4 bases had no gene match. This CDR3 comprises 16 residues.

This chain links TRBV7-2 with TRBJ1-4; 7 bases fit TRBD1. This CDR3 comprises 16 residues. V gave up 2 bases and J gave up 8 bases; unmatched junction bases: 11. CDR1 and CDR2 from the germline V gene are SGHTA and FQGNSA. CDR3 coding DNA: TGTGCCAGCAGCTTATTGGGAGGGGGCGTCGGGGAAAAACTGTTTTTT. This encodes CASSLLGGGVGEKLFF.

The V gene is TRBV2, the J gene TRBJ2-4, with D tentatively TRBD2 (5 bases). The CDR3 sequence is 15 residues long. Between the trimmed V and J ends, which lost 8 bases and 2 bases, there was a span of 16 bases. Germline V gives CDR1 SNHLY, CDR2 FYNNEI. The CDR3 DNA sequence: TGTGCCAGCGGGGAGACTCACGGTCCCAAAAACATTCAGTACTTC. It specifies CASGETHGPKNIQYF.